The 8 T cell receptor beta chains below were found in one sample sequenced in a study of blood T cells in healthy people across ages. A second PCR of about 7 to 11 cycles used a sample-barcoded 5' primer and a J-beta primer mix. TCRdb recomputed calls from the 5' RACE reads with MiXCR, one row per CDR3 protein. The sample has fewer than 1 million distinct CDR3 sequences, more than 40% seen once. Sequences were obtained from blood. Receptors were obtained from a man in his sixties in good health.

The chain employs TRBV9 and TRBJ2-5; TRBD1 aligns across 8 bases. The germline gives CDR1 SGDLS, CDR2 YYNGEE. The CDR3 consists of 14 residues. Losses at the gene ends were 2 bases for V and 5 bases for J; bases not matched to a gene: 5. This CDR3 is CASSVRTGWETQYF. The CDR3 coding sequence is TGTGCCAGCAGCGTGCGGACAGGGTGGGAGACCCAGTACTTC.

The CDR3 here is CASSSSLYSNQPQHF. Written as DNA, the CDR3 is TGTGCCAGCAGCTCTTCCCTTTATAGCAATCAGCCCCAGCATTTT. V is TRBV7-9 and J is TRBJ1-5; D remains unclear. V lost 4 bases and J 0 bases, leaving 10 bases between the germline ends. Germline CDR1 reads SEHNR; CDR2 reads FQNEAQ (reference sequence). This CDR3 contains 15 residues.

The V and J genes are TRBV5-6 and TRBJ1-1, with TRBD1 identical over 10 bases. The trim removed 2 bases at V and 3 bases at J, leaving 4 bases unmatched. This CDR3 has 15 residues. CDR1 and CDR2 (germline): SGHDT, YYEEEE. CDR3 amino acids: CASSLGTGVYTEAFF. The CDR3 DNA reads as TGTGCCAGCAGCTTAGGGACAGGGGTGTACACTGAAGCTTTCTTT.

The DNA of the CDR3 is TGTGCCAGCAGCCCCCTCCAGACTAGTAACCAAGAGACCCAGTACTTC. It encodes CASSPLQTSNQETQYF. This chain connects TRBV3-1 to TRBJ2-5; D may be TRBD2 (6 bases). The V end lost 4 bases, the J end lost 0 bases, and 15 bases lay between the germline ends. This CDR3 region has 16 residues. Germline V gene lookup returns CDR1 LGHDT and CDR2 YNNKEL (reference sequence).

The chain recombines TRBV12-3 or TRBV12-4 with TRBJ2-7, with TRBD1 matching 11 bases. V was pared by 8 bases and J by 2 bases, with 2 bases of the junction left unmatched. This CDR3 region has 13 residues. In DNA, the CDR3 is TGTGCCAGCGGGGACAGGGGGGCCTACGAGCAGTACTTC. Its protein product is CASGDRGAYEQYF.

The chain couples TRBV25-1 to TRBJ2-3; 11 positions agree with TRBD2. There are 16 residues in the CDR3. In germline, CDR1 is MGHDK, CDR2 SYGVNS. V lost 5 bases, J lost 2 bases, and 6 bases stayed unmatched. The CDR3 coding sequence is TGTGCCAGCAGTACACTAGCGGGGGCTTTCACAGATACGCAGTATTTT. Amino acids: CASSTLAGAFTDTQYF.

There are a few counts of this clonotype. The rearrangement links TRBV15 to TRBJ2-5; no reliable D call. V lost 2 bases, J lost 5 bases, and 3 bases lay in between. Germline loops: CDR1 LNHNV, CDR2 YYDKDF (reference sequence). CDR3 length equals 11 residues. As DNA, the CDR3 is TGTGCCACCAGCAGACAGGAGACCCAGTACTTC. Protein product: CATSRQETQYF. Full variable domain (rest looked up from reference TRBV15 and TRBJ2-5): DAMVIQNPRYQVTQFGKPVTLSCSQTLNHNVMYWYQQKSSQAPKLLFHYYDKDFNNEADTPDNFQSRRPNTSFCFLDIRSPGLGDTAMYLCATSRQETQYFGPGTRLLVL.

The chain employs TRBV6-5 and TRBJ2-7; D not resolved. V was pared by 0 bases and J by 3 bases, with 6 bases between. This CDR3 spans 13 amino acids. Germline V CDR1 and CDR2: MNHEY, SVGAGI. The CDR3 nucleotides are TGTGCCAGCAGTTACTCCCCGAGCTACGAGCAGTACTTC. Translation: CASSYSPSYEQYF.